The 5 T cell receptor beta chains presented below share a single source sample, sequenced in a study of cytomegalovirus exposure and HLA in healthy donors. The PCR used 60 Vbeta and 13 Jbeta primers. Sequencing was performed with immunoSEQ multiplex PCR; in TCRdb, only in-frame clones are kept and a portion is missing. Here the sample spans 150,000 to 200,000 clones, around four fifths being singletons. Sequenced: PBMCs. Source of these receptors: a woman between 45 and 60 years old in good health and CMV-seropositive.

The chain employs TRBV29-1 and TRBJ2-1, with 10 positions matching TRBD2. The CDR3 consists of 14 residues. CDR1 and CDR2 (germline): SQVTM, ANQGSEA. The V segment lost 7 bases and the J segment 4 bases; nucleotides outside the gene matches: 7. CDR3 protein: CSAVLAGLYNEQFF. The CDR3 region has the DNA TGCAGCGCCGTACTAGCGGGATTATACAATGAGCAGTTCTTC.

The genes are TRBV23-1 and TRBJ2-5, with D possibly TRBD1 on 6 matching bases. TRBV23-1 is flagged as an ORF with uncertain function. The CDR3 is made up of 14 amino acids. CDR3 sequence: CDESLPGHQETQYF. CDR3 DNA sequence: TGCGACGAAAGTCTCCCGGGACATCAAGAGACCCAGTACTTC.

In nucleotides, the CDR3 is TGTGCCAGCAGCCCCGGGGGGGCGCGGAGAAACACCATATATTTT. This encodes CASSPGGARRNTIYF. The rearrangement links TRBV7-9 to TRBJ1-3, with TRBD1 as a possible D gene (6 bases). Germline CDR1 SEHNR, CDR2 FQNEAQ (reference sequence). This CDR3 comprises 15 residues. V lost 5 bases, J lost 5 bases, and 16 bases lay in between.

The rearrangement joins TRBV11-3 to TRBJ2-5, with 7 bases identical to TRBD2. CDR1 SGHNT and CDR2 YENEEA come from the germline V gene. The ends lost 1 base at V and 2 bases at J; junction bases unmatched: 1. There are 14 residues in the CDR3. The CDR3 nucleotides are TGTGCCAGCAGCTTAGCGGGGGGTCAAGAGACCCAGTACTTC. As protein: CASSLAGGQETQYF. Full variable domain (remainder filled in from reference TRBV11-3 and TRBJ2-5): EAGVVQSPRYKIIEKKQPVAFWCNPISGHNTLYWYLQNLGQGPELLIRYENEEAVDDSQLPKDRFSAERLKGVDSTLKIQPAELGDSAVYLCASSLAGGQETQYFGPGTRLLVL.

The J gene is TRBJ2-7, the V gene TRBV19; TRBD1 aligns across 7 bases. The V gene end was trimmed by 5 bases and the J gene end by 0 bases; junction bases not matched to a gene: 7. Germline CDR1 and CDR2: LNHDA and SQIVND (reference sequence). This CDR3 spans 15 amino acids. Here the CDR3 reads CASSGRDSLSYEQYF. The CDR3, as DNA: TGTGCCAGTAGTGGCCGGGACAGTCTCTCCTACGAGCAGTACTTC.